Below, 17 T cell receptor beta chains from the same sample are listed, as sequenced in a study of CD8 T cells in ankylosing spondylitis. Study results and caveats: It appeared that ankylosing spondylitis blood was characterized by a TCR beta motif of several highly homologous variants.

TCRdb reanalysed the 5' RACE reads using MiXCR and keeps one entry per CDR3 protein. Of about 220,000 distinct CDR3 sequences listed, 5.5% to 7.5% are singletons. Their antigen targets remain unknown. Specimen: blood, either unsorted or a sorted T cell fraction (not recorded which). These receptor sequences come from a male donor with ankylosing spondylitis.

This sequence joins TRBV4-1 and TRBJ2-2; 8 bases are a match to TRBD2. V shed 0 bases, J shed 7 bases, and the junction held 7 bases outside the gene matches. The CDR3 has 16 amino acids. Germline V gene data show CDR1 as MGHRA and CDR2 as YSYEKL. As DNA, the CDR3 is TGCGCCAGCAGCCAAGACGGGAGGGCCGGATTCGGGGAGCTGTTTTTT. It translates to CASSQDGRAGFGELFF.

This clonotype was picked up a small number of times. The chain links TRBV6-2 or TRBV6-3 to TRBJ1-1; 8 bases line up with TRBD1. The ends lost 4 bases at V and 1 base at J; junction bases unmatched: 14. The CDR3 sequence is 18 residues long. Germline lookup yields CDR1 MNHEY and CDR2 SVGEGT. The CDR3 is CASSFRPEDREGNTEAFF. CDR3 bases: TGTGCCAGCAGTTTTCGCCCGGAGGACAGGGAAGGGAACACTGAAGCTTTCTTT.

This clonotype was seen a handful of times. This chain links TRBV6-6 with TRBJ2-7, with D maybe TRBD2 (6 bases). This CDR3 spans 16 amino acids. The V gene lost 4 bases and the J gene lost 3 bases, with 19 bases spanning the gap. The germline gives CDR1 MNHNY, CDR2 SVGAGI (reference sequence). The CDR3 DNA sequence: TGTGCCAGCAGTTCCCAAAGGAGGGGTAGTGGCTACGAGCAGTACTTC. It is translated as CASSSQRRGSGYEQYF.

This clonotype has a count of ten or more. The rearrangement joins TRBV7-9 to TRBJ2-5, with D possibly TRBD1 on 6 matching bases. This CDR3 is 14 amino acids long. Trimming removed 3 bases from V and 1 base from J, with 9 bases in between. Germline values: CDR1 SEHNR, CDR2 FQNEAQ (reference sequence). DNA for the CDR3: TGTGCCAGCAGCTTCCAGGGGACCCAAGAGACCCAGTACTTC. It translates to CASSFQGTQETQYF.

Many counts were recorded for this clonotype. The rearrangement links TRBV28 to TRBJ2-7; unclear D gene. The CDR3 covers 14 residues. Germline V gene data show CDR1 as MDHEN and CDR2 as SYDVKM. V was trimmed by 3 bases and J by 2 bases, leaving 11 bases between them. CDR3 in DNA: TGTGCCAGCAGTTTCCGCAGGATCCCCTACGAGCAGTACTTC. Translating gives CASSFRRIPYEQYF.

This clonotype was observed at least ten times. CDR3 DNA sequence: TGCGCCAGCGGTCCTAGGGGTAACACTGAAGCTTTCTTT. It specifies CASGPRGNTEAFF. The chain recombines TRBV5-1 with TRBJ1-1; D may be TRBD1 (5 bases). CDR1 SGHRS and CDR2 YFSETQ come from the germline V gene. V lost 7 bases and J 2 bases, leaving 12 bases between the germline ends. This CDR3 is 13 amino acids long.

The table lists this clonotype with many counts. The V and J genes are TRBV5-1 and TRBJ1-2; D may be TRBD1 (6 bases). The CDR3 totals 16 residues. Germline values: CDR1 SGHRS, CDR2 YFSETQ. V shed 0 bases and J shed 0 bases, with 12 bases lying between them. CDR3 coding DNA: TGCGCCAGCAGCTTGGGGTTTCGGACAGCTAACTATGGCTACACCTTC. This gives the protein CASSLGFRTANYGYTF. Complete variable domain (other parts from reference TRBV5-1 and TRBJ1-2): KAGVTQTPRYLIKTRGQQVTLSCSPISGHRSVSWYQQTPGQGLQFLFEYFSETQRNKGNFPGRFSGRQFSNSRSEMNVSTLELGDSALYLCASSLGFRTANYGYTFGSGTRLTVV.

The table lists this clonotype with many counts. This sequence joins TRBV12-3 or TRBV12-4 and TRBJ2-1; D uncertain. Trimming shortened V by 5 bases and J by 0 bases, and 17 bases separated the two germline ends. This CDR3 region has 17 residues. Here the CDR3 reads CASSPLVFADSYNEQFF. CDR3 coding DNA: TGTGCCAGCAGTCCCCTGGTATTCGCGGACTCCTACAATGAGCAGTTCTTC.

This clonotype was counted at least ten times. V gene TRBV11-2 combines with J gene TRBJ1-3; no definite D call. The germline gives CDR1 SGHAT, CDR2 FQNNGV. This CDR3 has 15 amino acids. V was trimmed by 4 bases and J by 4 bases, leaving 14 bases between them. The CDR3 sequence is CASSYGPVGGNTIYF. The CDR3 coding sequence is TGTGCCAGCAGCTATGGACCCGTGGGAGGAAACACCATATATTTT.

This clonotype was counted between two and nine times. The chain joins TRBV7-2 to TRBJ2-7; no reliable D call. The V gene's germline CDR1 is SGHTA and CDR2 FQGNSA. The CDR3 runs 12 residues. The V end was cut by 1 base, the J end by 6 bases, with 7 bases between. For the CDR3, the DNA is TGTGCCAGCAGCTTAGTAGGGATCGAGCAGTACTTC. Translating it yields CASSLVGIEQYF.

The chain has TRBV11-2 and TRBJ2-7, with 8 bases that match TRBD1. From germline, CDR1 is SGHAT and CDR2 FQNNGV. J was trimmed by 3 bases and V by 4 bases; bases with no gene match: 2. The CDR3 totals 13 residues. CDR3: CASSSDRDYEQYF. The CDR3 DNA follows: TGTGCCAGCAGCTCGGACAGGGACTACGAGCAGTACTTC. The entire variable domain, with the rest obtained from reference TRBV11-2 and TRBJ2-7, is as follows: EAGVAQSPRYKIIEKRQSVAFWCNPISGHATLYWYQQILGQGPKLLIQFQNNGVVDDSQLPKDRFSAERLKGVDSTLKIQPAKLEDSAVYLCASSSDRDYEQYFGPGTRLTVT.

This clonotype was observed many times. The CDR3 region has the DNA TGTGCCAGCAGTCTAGCGGGAGTCGACACCGGGGAGCTGTTTTTT. As protein: CASSLAGVDTGELFF. The rearrangement joins TRBV5-4 to TRBJ2-2; 10 nucleotides agree with TRBD2. The CDR3 has 15 residues. V was pared by 5 bases and J by 3 bases, with 4 bases of the junction left unmatched. The germline CDR1 and CDR2 sequences are SGHNT and YYREEE (reference sequence).

This clonotype was observed many times. The chain couples TRBV12-3 or TRBV12-4 to TRBJ2-4; D is uncertain. CDR3 size: 16 residues. V lost 5 bases, J lost 8 bases, and 22 bases lay in between. CDR3 sequence: CASSPTASVVRDIQYF. As DNA, the CDR3 is TGTGCCAGCAGTCCGACCGCCTCCGTTGTACGAGACATTCAGTACTTC.

This clonotype was recorded many times. The chain links TRBV6-1 to TRBJ2-5, with 7 bases fitting TRBD1. J was trimmed by 5 bases and V by 8 bases; bases with no gene match: 20. This CDR3 region has 17 residues. Germline V gives CDR1 MNHNS, CDR2 SASEGT. The CDR3 spells CASSSRTGLGTTETQYF. CDR3 DNA sequence: TGTGCCAGCTCTTCCCGGACAGGTTTGGGCACCACTGAGACCCAGTACTTC.

The chain employs TRBV20-1 and TRBJ2-1, with 9 bases identical to TRBD2. Germline V gene data show CDR1 as DFQATT and CDR2 as SNEGSKA (reference sequence). This CDR3 has 12 residues. After removal of 7 bases from V and 3 bases from J, the junction contained 1 base not matched to a gene. The CDR3 protein is CSGLADYNEQFF. The DNA for the CDR3 is TGCAGTGGACTAGCGGACTACAATGAGCAGTTCTTC.

This clonotype was counted at least ten times. The chain is built from TRBV9 and TRBJ1-1; possibly TRBD1 for D (5 bases). V was pared by 4 bases and J by 5 bases, with 15 bases between. The germline gives CDR1 SGDLS, CDR2 YYNGEE. The CDR3 has 14 amino acids. This CDR3 is CASSFSGGGTEAFF. The CDR3 DNA reads as TGTGCCAGCAGCTTTTCCGGGGGGGGTACTGAAGCTTTCTTT.

This clonotype was seen repeatedly, ten times or more. J is TRBJ2-5 and V is TRBV9; a weak D match, TRBD2 (7 bases). V gave up 2 bases and J gave up 5 bases, with 16 bases separating them. CDR3 length: 15 amino acids. Germline V gene sequence: CDR1 SGDLS, CDR2 YYNGEE. The CDR3 coding sequence is TGTGCCAGCAGCGTGGGGCTAGGGGGGGAGGAGACCCAGTACTTC. Protein: CASSVGLGGEETQYF.